One and the same sample provided the 32 T cell receptor beta chains below, sequenced in a study of blood T cell repertoires in COVID-19. This table comes from immunoSEQ multiplex PCR, and its TCRdb copy is limited to in-frame clones, with some not included. The sample consists of some 150,000 clones, 75% to 85% of them appearing once. Sequencing was performed on peripheral blood. Receptor source: a woman aged 50 to 60 with acute or convalescent COVID-19.

The J gene is TRBJ2-7, the V gene TRBV15; tentative D call: TRBD1 (6 bases). V was trimmed by 2 bases and J by 2 bases, leaving 13 bases between them. CDR1 and CDR2 (germline): LNHNV, YYDKDF (reference sequence). The CDR3 loop spans 15 amino acids. CDR3 residues: CATSRPTGSAYEQYF. DNA for the CDR3: TGTGCCACCAGCAGACCCACAGGGTCCGCCTACGAGCAGTACTTC.

The rearrangement uses TRBV21-1 and TRBJ1-5; TRBD1 is the table's D call and was not checked against the DNA. TRBV21-1 is an annotated pseudogene. The CDR3 has 18 amino acids. The CDR3 region is CASSNFLVVRAVNQPQHF. The DNA of the CDR3 is TGTGCCAGCAGCAATTTTTTAGTCGTCAGGGCTGTTAATCAGCCCCAGCATTTT.

The chain has TRBV19 and TRBJ2-2, with 9 positions matching TRBD1. J gave up 4 bases and V 6 bases, and 3 bases lay outside the gene matches. Per the germline V gene, CDR1 is LNHDA and CDR2 is SQIVND (reference sequence). The CDR3 extends over 14 amino acids. CDR3 sequence (DNA): TGTGCCAGTAGAAACAGGGGGCGCACCGGGGAGCTGTTTTTT. Its protein product is CASRNRGRTGELFF. Complete variable domain (other parts from reference TRBV19 and TRBJ2-2): DGGITQSPKYLFRKEGQNVTLSCEQNLNHDAMYWYRQDPGQGLRLIYYSQIVNDFQKGDIAEGYSVSREKKESFPLTVTSAQKNPTAFYLCASRNRGRTGELFFGEGSRLTVL.

The chain carries TRBV11-1 and TRBJ2-5; D perhaps matches TRBD2 (5 bases). CDR1 is SGHAT and CDR2 is FQDESV in the germline V gene (reference sequence). The CDR3 is 13 residues long. The V gene lost 4 bases and the J gene lost 0 bases, with 6 bases spanning the gap. CDR3 amino acids: CASSYSDQETQYF. The DNA for the CDR3 is TGTGCCAGCAGCTATAGCGACCAAGAGACCCAGTACTTC. The full variable domain, completed using reference TRBV11-1 and TRBJ2-5, is EAEVAQSPRYKITEKSQAVAFWCDPISGHATLYWYRQILGQGPELLVQFQDESVVDDSQLPKDRFSAERLKGVDSTLKIQPAELGDSAMYLCASSYSDQETQYFGPGTRLLVL.

The V and J genes are TRBV7-9 and TRBJ2-3; 13 nucleotides agree with TRBD2. Germline assignment: CDR1 SEHNR and CDR2 FQNEAQ (reference sequence). This CDR3 has 18 amino acids. V lost 2 bases to trimming and J lost 6 bases; unmatched junction nucleotides: 11. The CDR3 DNA is TGTGCCAGCAGCTTATTCCGGACTAGCGGGGGAAATTGGGATACGCAGTATTTT. Its translation is CASSLFRTSGGNWDTQYF.

Of note for this clone: The missing conserved phenylalanine or tryptophan at the end of this CDR3 makes a read error likely. This chain connects TRBV19 to TRBJ1-2; D unclear. CDR3 size: 13 residues. V was cut by 3 bases and J by 5 bases, with 10 bases left in between. The germline gives CDR1 LNHDA, CDR2 SQIVND (reference sequence). CDR3: CASSIGRFYGYTL. The CDR3 region has the DNA TGTGCCAGTAGTATTGGCAGGTTTTATGGCTACACCCTC.

The chain couples TRBV27 to TRBJ1-1; no definite D call. The V end was cut by 1 base, the J end by 3 bases, with 9 bases between. CDR1 is MNHEY and CDR2 is SMNVEV in the germline V gene (reference sequence). The CDR3 loop spans 14 amino acids. The CDR3 nucleotides are TGTGCCAGCAGTTTATATCGGGGTTACACTGAAGCTTTCTTT. It encodes CASSLYRGYTEAFF.

This chain connects TRBV7-6 to TRBJ2-1, with 10 nucleotides matching TRBD2. The CDR3 is 16 residues long. The junction had 14 bases not matched to a gene; V was cut back by 5 bases and J by 10 bases. Germline CDR1 reads SGHVS; CDR2 reads FNYEAQ. CDR3 in DNA: TGTGCCAGCAGCGACAGAGAACCGGGACTAGCGCCGGAGCAGTTCTTC. Its protein product is CASSDREPGLAPEQFF.

V usage is TRBV6-1 and J usage is TRBJ1-5, with 7 bases aligning to TRBD1. The length of the CDR3 is 15 residues. V lost 3 bases to trimming and J lost 2 bases; unmatched junction nucleotides: 4. Germline CDR1 and CDR2: MNHNS and SASEGT. CDR3 amino acids: CASSEIGTGNQPQHF. The CDR3, as DNA: TGTGCCAGCAGTGAGATCGGGACAGGCAATCAGCCCCAGCATTTT.

The V and J genes are TRBV5-1 and TRBJ2-5; 9 bases align to TRBD2. The CDR3 is made up of 16 amino acids. Germline lookup yields CDR1 SGHRS and CDR2 YFSETQ. V trimming: 0 bases; J trimming: 4 bases; junction bases outside the gene matches: 7. The CDR3 here is CASSLGNSGSSETQYF. The CDR3 DNA reads as TGCGCCAGCAGCTTGGGGAATAGCGGGAGTTCAGAGACCCAGTACTTC.

The gene calls are TRBV6-5 and TRBJ1-1; D might be TRBD1 (6 bases). The CDR3 spans 14 residues. Germline lookup yields CDR1 MNHEY and CDR2 SVGAGI. Trimming left V 2 bases short and J 0 bases short, with 7 bases between. In DNA, the CDR3 is TGTGCCAGCAGTTACGCAGGGGTGAACACTGAAGCTTTCTTT. Translated: CASSYAGVNTEAFF.

This clone appeared once. This chain links TRBV15 with TRBJ2-1; 9 bases fit TRBD1. The trim removed 11 bases at V and 3 bases at J, leaving 5 bases unmatched. The CDR3 has 13 residues. The V gene's germline CDR1 is LNHNV and CDR2 YYDKDF (reference sequence). The CDR3 spells CALGTGNYNEQFF. CDR3 DNA: TGTGCCCTGGGGACAGGGAACTACAATGAGCAGTTCTTC.

The chain combines TRBV7-2 with TRBJ2-7; weak D call: TRBD1 (6 bases). Trimming shortened V by 1 base and J by 0 bases, and 10 bases separated the two germline ends. Germline V lookup: CDR1 SGHTA, CDR2 FQGNSA. The CDR3 consists of 15 residues. Here the CDR3 reads CASSLGGGSSYEQYF. The CDR3 DNA reads TGTGCCAGCAGCTTAGGAGGGGGTAGCTCCTACGAGCAGTACTTC.

J is TRBJ1-1 and V is TRBV6-6; TRBD1 matches 7 bases. Unmatched junction bases numbered 5, after V lost 1 base and J lost 0 bases. Germline V gives CDR1 MNHNY, CDR2 SVGAGI (reference sequence). The CDR3 is 16 amino acids. The CDR3 loop reads CASSYWTGRMNTEAFF. CDR3 DNA sequence: TGTGCCAGCAGTTACTGGACAGGAAGGATGAACACTGAAGCTTTCTTT.

The chain uses TRBV5-6 and TRBJ2-3, with 8 bases identical to TRBD2. With 2 bases clipped from V and 6 bases from J, the junction kept 5 bases outside the gene matches. The germline gives CDR1 SGHDT, CDR2 YYEEEE. This CDR3 is 14 amino acids long. The CDR3, as DNA: TGTGCCAGCAGCTTCGGGGGGGCCCGCGATACGCAGTATTTT. The encoded protein is CASSFGGARDTQYF. Drawing the rest from reference TRBV5-6 and TRBJ2-3, the complete variable domain is DAGVTQSPTHLIKTRGQQVTLRCSPKSGHDTVSWYQQALGQGPQFIFQYYEEEERQRGNFPDRFSGHQFPNYSSELNVNALLLGDSALYLCASSFGGARDTQYFGPGTRLTVL.

This rearrangement joins TRBV4-3 to TRBJ2-7; 10 bases align to TRBD2. The CDR3 is made up of 15 amino acids. Germline V CDR1 and CDR2: LGHNA, YSLEER. V shed 5 bases, J shed 3 bases, and the junction held 7 bases outside the gene matches. CDR3 amino acids: CASSARLAGVYEQYF. CDR3 sequence (DNA): TGCGCCAGCAGCGCCCGGCTAGCGGGGGTCTACGAGCAGTACTTC.

The chain carries TRBV10-3 and TRBJ2-3; D possibly corresponds to TRBD1 (5 bases). The CDR3 extends over 15 amino acids. The germline gives CDR1 ENHRY, CDR2 SYGVKD. Trimming removed 6 bases from V and 0 bases from J, with 13 bases in between. The DNA of the CDR3 is TGTGCCATCAGCCAGGCAGGGTCTAGCACAGATACGCAGTATTTT. Amino acid sequence: CAISQAGSSTDTQYF.

This sequence joins TRBV28 and TRBJ2-7, with 12 bases lining up with TRBD1. Germline V gene sequence: CDR1 MDHEN, CDR2 SYDVKM. There are 13 residues in the CDR3. The V and J ends lost 9 bases and 5 bases, in that order; junction bases with no gene match: 5. Written as DNA, the CDR3 is TGTGCCAGTCTGGGACAGGGGGCCCACGAGCAGTACTTC. Its translation: CASLGQGAHEQYF.

The rearrangement uses TRBV9 and TRBJ2-3; tentatively, D is TRBD2 (6 bases). V lost 1 base and J lost 0, with 9 bases in between. The CDR3 length is 15 residues. In germline, CDR1 is SGDLS, CDR2 YYNGEE. In DNA form, the CDR3 reads TGTGCCAGCAGCGTAAGTGCGGGGAGCACAGATACGCAGTATTTT. Translated, it gives CASSVSAGSTDTQYF.

This chain connects TRBV7-8 to TRBJ1-2, with 7 bases aligning to TRBD1. Germline V CDR1 and CDR2: SGHVS, FQNEAQ. V lost 1 base, J lost 5 bases, and 1 base stayed unmatched. The CDR3 is 13 residues long. The chain's CDR3 is CASSLVQGYGYTF. As DNA, the CDR3 is TGTGCCAGCAGCTTAGTACAGGGGTATGGCTACACCTTC.

The rearrangement links TRBV27 to TRBJ2-7; TRBD2 is a possible D gene (5 bases). Germline CDR1 and CDR2: MNHEY and SMNVEV (reference sequence). The CDR3 extends over 13 amino acids. V lost 1 base to trimming and J lost 4 bases, with 8 bases between them. The CDR3 is CASSLWSGYEQYF. The CDR3 DNA is TGTGCCAGCAGTTTATGGAGCGGTTACGAGCAGTACTTC.

The rearrangement uses TRBV10-3 and TRBJ2-7; possibly TRBD2 for D (5 bases). CDR3 size: 15 residues. The V end lost 10 bases, the J end lost 7 bases, and 26 bases lay between the germline ends. The germline gives CDR1 ENHRY, CDR2 SYGVKD. The CDR3 region has the DNA TGTGCCACCTCCGGGGTGCGGGTAGATTTAGGGGAGCAGTACTTC. Translated: CATSGVRVDLGEQYF.

The chain carries TRBV6-5 and TRBJ1-1; TRBD1 is a possible D gene (6 bases). In germline, CDR1 is MNHEY, CDR2 SVGAGI. V was clipped by 8 bases and J by 4 bases, with 20 bases between them. This CDR3 is built from 15 residues. The CDR3 nucleotides read TGTGCCAGCCTGGTCACGGCAGGGGCTATCACTGAAGCTTTCTTT. Residues: CASLVTAGAITEAFF.

The rearrangement joins TRBV2 to TRBJ1-2; D call uncertain. Germline CDR1 reads SNHLY; CDR2 reads FYNNEI. The CDR3 loop spans 14 amino acids. Trimming left V 1 base short and J 7 bases short, with 13 bases between. The CDR3 DNA is TGTGCCAGCAGTGAAGAGGTAATCAGAGGTGGCTACACCTTC. Protein: CASSEEVIRGGYTF.

The chain is built from TRBV27 and TRBJ2-7; TRBD2 matches at 14 bases. This CDR3 is 15 amino acids long. Trimming cost V 0 bases and J 6 bases; bases outside gene matches: 1. Germline V gene data show CDR1 as MNHEY and CDR2 as SMNVEV (reference sequence). In DNA form, the CDR3 reads TGTGCCAGCAGTTTATCAGGGACTAGCGGGAGCGAGCAGTACTTC. Encoded protein: CASSLSGTSGSEQYF.

The chain combines TRBV5-1 with TRBJ2-7; 7 bases are a match to TRBD2. Per germline, CDR1 SGHRS and CDR2 YFSETQ. J was trimmed by 6 bases and V by 4 bases; bases with no gene match: 10. This CDR3 is 14 amino acids long. In nucleotides, the CDR3 is TGCGCCAGCAGCCTGGGGGGGAGGGCCCTCGAGCAGTACTTC. This codes for CASSLGGRALEQYF.

This chain connects TRBV6-5 to TRBJ1-6; D not certain. With 2 bases removed from V and 6 bases from J, the gap between germline ends came to 14 bases. Germline V gene data show CDR1 as MNHEY and CDR2 as SVGAGI. The CDR3 has 16 residues. CDR3 residues: CASSYRAGVVNSPLHF. The CDR3 coding sequence is TGTGCCAGCAGTTACCGGGCCGGGGTGGTTAATTCACCCCTCCACTTT.

CDR3 nucleotide sequence: TGTGCCAGCAGCTTATATTCGCCCTGGGAGGGCGAGCAGTACTTC. Translating gives CASSLYSPWEGEQYF. The V gene is TRBV11-1, the J gene TRBJ2-7; 7 nucleotides agree with TRBD2. Looked up from germline, CDR1 is SGHAT and CDR2 is FQDESV (reference sequence). The V and J ends lost 2 bases and 6 bases, in that order; junction bases with no gene match: 10. The CDR3 has 15 amino acids.

The chain carries TRBV9 and TRBJ1-2, with 10 bases lining up with TRBD1. CDR1 and CDR2 from the germline V gene are SGDLS and YYNGEE. The CDR3 covers 16 residues. Trimming cost V 0 bases and J 4 bases; bases outside gene matches: 6. The CDR3 sequence: CASSVARQGAPYGYTF. In nucleotides, the CDR3 is TGTGCCAGCAGCGTAGCTCGACAGGGGGCACCCTATGGCTACACCTTC. The complete variable domain, with remaining parts taken from reference TRBV9 and TRBJ1-2, reads DSGVTQTPKHLITATGQRVTLRCSPRSGDLSVYWYQQSLDQGLQFLIQYYNGEERAKGNILERFSAQQFPDLHSELNLSSLELGDSALYFCASSVARQGAPYGYTFGSGTRLTVV.

J is TRBJ2-2 and V is TRBV4-2, with 9 bases lining up with TRBD2. Per germline, CDR1 LGHNA and CDR2 YNFKEQ. The CDR3 length is 16 residues. With 1 base clipped from V and 6 bases from J, the junction kept 6 bases outside the gene matches. CDR3 nucleotide sequence: TGTGCCAGCAGCCAAGGCGGGGGGGCCGTTGCCGGGGAGCTGTTTTTT. Protein: CASSQGGGAVAGELFF.

About this clone itself: The same CDR3 arises from other DNA sequences in this sample as well. The chain has TRBV5-1 and TRBJ1-6; 7 bases line up with TRBD1. The germline CDR1 and CDR2 sequences are SGHRS and YFSETQ. V dropped 4 bases and J dropped 8; count of bases not matched to a gene: 6. The CDR3 covers 14 residues. Written as DNA, the CDR3 is TGCGCCAGCAGCCTATGGGACAGCGATTCACCCCTCCACTTT. It is translated as CASSLWDSDSPLHF.

This chain joins TRBV29-1 and TRBJ1-4; 9 bases are a match to TRBD1. Germline-derived CDR1 and CDR2 are SQVTM and ANQGSEA. The ends lost 6 bases at V and 8 bases at J; junction bases unmatched: 4. CDR3 length: 12 residues. The CDR3 loop is CSVKDRGEKLFF. Written as DNA, the CDR3 is TGCAGCGTCAAGGACAGGGGCGAAAAACTGTTTTTT.